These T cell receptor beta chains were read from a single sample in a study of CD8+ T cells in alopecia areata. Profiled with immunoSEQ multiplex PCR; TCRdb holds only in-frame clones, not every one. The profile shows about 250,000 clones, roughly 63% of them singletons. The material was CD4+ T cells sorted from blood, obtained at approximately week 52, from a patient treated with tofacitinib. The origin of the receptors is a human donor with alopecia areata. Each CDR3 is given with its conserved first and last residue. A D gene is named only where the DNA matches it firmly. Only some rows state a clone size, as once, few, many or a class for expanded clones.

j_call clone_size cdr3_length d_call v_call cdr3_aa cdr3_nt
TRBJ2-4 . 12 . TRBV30 CAWSVRQPHQYF TGTGCCTGGAGTGTACGACAGCCACATCAGTACTTC
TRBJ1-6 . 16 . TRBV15 CATSRNYRVLGSPLHF TGTGCCACCAGCAGAAACTACAGGGTTCTAGGTTCACCCCTCCACTTT
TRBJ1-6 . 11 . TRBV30 CAWSQGSPLHF TGTGCCTGGAGTCAGGGTTCACCCCTCCACTTT
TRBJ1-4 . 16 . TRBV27 CASSLGPGGIYEKLFF TGTGCCAGCAGTTTAGGCCCGGGAGGGATTTATGAAAAACTGTTTTTT
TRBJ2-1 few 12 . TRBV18 CASSPPIPEQFF TGTGCCAGCTCACCTCCCATCCCAGAGCAGTTCTTC
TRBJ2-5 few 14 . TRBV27 CASSLFGQQETQYF TGTGCCAGCAGTTTATTTGGGCAACAAGAGACCCAGTACTTC
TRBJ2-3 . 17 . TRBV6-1 CASSEARVAPSTDTQYF TGTGCCAGCAGTGAAGCACGGGTAGCACCTAGCACAGATACGCAGTATTTT
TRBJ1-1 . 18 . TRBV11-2 CASSLEVSWGDSHTEAFF TGTGCCAGCAGCTTAGAAGTGAGTTGGGGGGACTCTCACACTGAAGCTTTCTTT
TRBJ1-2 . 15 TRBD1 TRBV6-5 CASSFDRVFDYGYTF TGTGCCAGCAGTTTCGACAGGGTTTTCGACTATGGCTACACCTTC
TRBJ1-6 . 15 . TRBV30 CAWSAPWGRGSPLHF TGTGCCTGGAGTGCCCCTTGGGGACGCGGTTCACCCCTCCACTTT
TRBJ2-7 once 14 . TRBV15 CATSRGGRSYEQYF TGTGCCACCAGCAGAGGTGGCAGGTCCTACGAGCAGTACTTC
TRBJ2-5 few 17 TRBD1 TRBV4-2 CASSQVSTGEGGETQYF TGTGCCAGCAGCCAAGTATCGACAGGGGAAGGTGGAGAGACCCAGTACTTC
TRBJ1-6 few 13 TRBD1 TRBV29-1 CSVGTGGGSPLHF TGCAGCGTTGGGACAGGCGGGGGGTCACCCCTCCACTTT
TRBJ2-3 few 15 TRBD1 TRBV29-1 CSVDVGDRGTDTQYF TGCAGCGTTGATGTTGGGGACAGGGGCACAGATACGCAGTATTTT
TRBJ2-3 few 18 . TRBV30 CAWGDPWLRQVETDTQYF TGTGCCTGGGGTGACCCGTGGTTGCGGCAGGTGGAGACAGATACGCAGTATTTT
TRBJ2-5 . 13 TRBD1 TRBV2 CASRGQDQETQYF TGTGCCAGCAGAGGACAGGATCAAGAGACCCAGTACTTC
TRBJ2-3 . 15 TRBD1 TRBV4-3 CASSFTGGSTDTQYF TGCGCCAGCAGCTTCACAGGGGGCAGCACAGATACGCAGTATTTT
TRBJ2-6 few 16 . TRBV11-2 CASSLVGLSGANVLTF TGTGCCAGCAGCTTAGTCGGCCTCTCTGGGGCCAACGTCCTGACTTTC
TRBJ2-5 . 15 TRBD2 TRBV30 CALLAGGPKEETQYF TGTGCCTTGCTAGCGGGGGGGCCGAAGGAAGAGACCCAGTACTTC
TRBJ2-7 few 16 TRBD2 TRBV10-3 CAISEGPSGGSYEQYF TGTGCCATCAGTGAGGGCCCTAGCGGGGGTTCCTACGAGCAGTACTTC
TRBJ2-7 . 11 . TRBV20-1 CSAGDNYEQYF TGCAGTGCTGGCGACAACTACGAGCAGTACTTC
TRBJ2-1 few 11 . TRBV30 CGHRSYNEQFF TGTGGCCACCGCTCCTACAATGAGCAGTTCTTC
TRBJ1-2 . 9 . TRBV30 CAWSPPGYF TGTGCCTGGAGTCCCCCGGGATACTTC
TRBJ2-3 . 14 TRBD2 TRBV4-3 CASSQGQLADTQYF TGCGCCAGCAGCCAAGGACAACTAGCGGATACGCAGTATTTT
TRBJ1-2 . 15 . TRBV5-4 CASSQERDRFYGYTF TGTGCCAGCAGCCAAGAAAGGGACCGCTTCTATGGCTACACCTTC
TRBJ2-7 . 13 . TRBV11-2 CASSPGGSYEQYF TGTGCCAGCAGCCCCGGGGGCTCCTACGAGCAGTACTTC